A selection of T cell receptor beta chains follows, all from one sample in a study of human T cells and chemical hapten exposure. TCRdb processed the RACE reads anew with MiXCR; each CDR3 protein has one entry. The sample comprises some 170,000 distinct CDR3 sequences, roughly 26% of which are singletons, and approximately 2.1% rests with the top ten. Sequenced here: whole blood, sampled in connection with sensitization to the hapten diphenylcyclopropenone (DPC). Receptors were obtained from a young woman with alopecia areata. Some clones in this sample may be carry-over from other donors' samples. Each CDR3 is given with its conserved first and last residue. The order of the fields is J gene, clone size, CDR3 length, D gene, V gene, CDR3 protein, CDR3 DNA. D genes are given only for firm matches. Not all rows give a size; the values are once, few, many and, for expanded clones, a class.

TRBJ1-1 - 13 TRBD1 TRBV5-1 CASSGGTNTEAFF TGCGCCAGCTCAGGGGGAACGAACACTGAAGCTTTCTTT
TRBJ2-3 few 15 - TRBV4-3 CASSQEGITTDTQYF TGCGCCAGCAGCCAAGAGGGGATCACCACAGATACGCAGTATTTT
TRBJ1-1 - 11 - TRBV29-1 CSGRENTEAFF TGCAGCGGCAGGGAGAATACTGAAGCTTTCTTT
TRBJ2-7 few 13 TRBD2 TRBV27 CASRRRELGEQYF TGTGCCAGCAGGCGGCGGGAGCTGGGGGAGCAGTACTTC
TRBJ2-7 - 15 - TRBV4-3 CASSQEWLLVREQYF TGCGCCAGCAGCCAAGAGTGGCTCCTGGTGCGGGAGCAGTACTTC
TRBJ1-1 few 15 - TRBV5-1 CASSPDRAMNTEAFF TGCGCCAGCAGCCCGGACCGAGCAATGAACACTGAAGCTTTCTTT
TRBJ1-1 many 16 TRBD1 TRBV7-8 CASSPRTGAANTEAFF TGTGCCAGCAGCCCAAGGACAGGGGCGGCTAACACTGAAGCTTTCTTT
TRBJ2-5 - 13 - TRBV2 CASSAGVQETQYF TGTGCCAGCAGTGCCGGGGTTCAAGAGACCCAGTACTTC
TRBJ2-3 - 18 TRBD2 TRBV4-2 CASSRTSPSGASTDTQYF TGTGCCAGCAGCCGAACTTCTCCTAGCGGGGCGAGCACAGATACGCAGTATTTT
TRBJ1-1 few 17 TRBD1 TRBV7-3 CASRGGGQGMRNTEAFF TGTGCCAGCCGGGGGGGAGGACAGGGTATGCGAAACACTGAAGCTTTCTTT
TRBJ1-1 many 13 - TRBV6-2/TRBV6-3 CASSEDILTEAFF TGTGCCAGCAGTGAGGACATTCTCACTGAAGCTTTCTTT
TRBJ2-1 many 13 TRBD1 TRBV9 CASSLSRGNEQFF TGTGCCAGCAGCTTAAGCAGGGGGAATGAGCAGTTCTTC
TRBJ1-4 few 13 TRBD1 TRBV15 CATRDRVREKLFF TGTGCCACCAGGGACAGGGTTCGGGAAAAACTGTTTTTT
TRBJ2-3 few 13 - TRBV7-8 CASSLASTDTQYF TGTGCCAGCAGCTTAGCTAGCACAGATACGCAGTATTTT
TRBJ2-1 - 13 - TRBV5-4 CASSLWGSNEQFF TGTGCCAGCAGCTTGTGGGGGAGCAATGAGCAGTTCTTC
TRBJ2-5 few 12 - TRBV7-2 CASSLVPGTQYF TGTGCCAGCAGCTTAGTCCCAGGTACCCAGTACTTC
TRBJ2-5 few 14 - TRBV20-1 CSASHPGYQETQYF TGCAGTGCTAGCCATCCGGGCTACCAAGAGACCCAGTACTTC
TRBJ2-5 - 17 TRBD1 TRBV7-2 CASSLGRRTGEQETQYF TGTGCCAGCAGCTTAGGCCGAAGGACAGGAGAACAAGAGACCCAGTACTTC
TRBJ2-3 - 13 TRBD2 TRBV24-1 CAISGGPTDTQYF TGTGCCATCTCGGGAGGGCCGACAGATACGCAGTATTTT
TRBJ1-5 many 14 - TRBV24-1 CATSDLGVGQPQHF TGTGCCACCAGTGATTTGGGAGTTGGGCAGCCCCAGCATTTT
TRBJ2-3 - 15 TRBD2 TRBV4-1 CASSQNRDYTDTQYF TGCGCCAGCAGCCAGAACCGGGACTACACAGATACGCAGTATTTT
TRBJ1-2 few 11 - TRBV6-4 CASSDYYGYTF TGTGCCAGCAGTGACTACTATGGCTACACCTTC